A single sample is the source of the 15 T cell receptor beta chains below, sequenced in a study of blood T cell repertoires in COVID-19. This table comes from immunoSEQ multiplex PCR, and its TCRdb copy is limited to in-frame clones, with some not included. The sample has approximately 470,000 clones, around 90% seen once. The source material was PBMCs or T cells enriched from blood (not recorded which). All receptors come from a woman aged 18-30 years who had recovered from COVID-19.

The rearrangement links TRBV2 to TRBJ2-3; a possible D gene is TRBD2 (6 bases). This CDR3 contains 16 residues. Germline CDR1 and CDR2: SNHLY and FYNNEI. The V end lost 1 base, the J end lost 0 bases, and 11 bases lay between the germline ends. CDR3 sequence: CASSEGGAPSTDTQYF. DNA for the CDR3: TGTGCCAGCAGTGAAGGCGGGGCCCCTAGCACAGATACGCAGTATTTT. Complete variable domain (other parts from reference TRBV2 and TRBJ2-3): EPEVTQTPSHQVTQMGQEVILRCVPISNHLYFYWYRQILGQKVEFLVSFYNNEISEKSEIFDDQFSVERPDGSNFTLKIRSTKLEDSAMYFCASSEGGAPSTDTQYFGPGTRLTVL.

The chain links TRBV5-4 to TRBJ1-2; D not certain. CDR3 length: 12 residues. Germline V gives CDR1 SGHNT, CDR2 YYREEE (reference sequence). Trimming shortened V by 0 bases and J by 10 bases, and 10 bases separated the two germline ends. Here the CDR3 reads CASSLGQSSYTF. CDR3 coding DNA: TGTGCCAGCAGCTTGGGGCAAAGTTCCTACACCTTC.

V is TRBV2 and J is TRBJ1-2; TRBD1 might be the D (5 bases). CDR1 and CDR2 from the germline V gene are SNHLY and FYNNEI. The V end was cut by 2 bases, the J end by 5 bases, with 12 bases between. This CDR3 comprises 14 residues. The CDR3 nucleotides read TGTGCCAGCAGTGAACACGGGGGGGGATATGGCTACACCTTC. Amino acid sequence: CASSEHGGGYGYTF.

This clone was seen a single time. V and J are TRBV5-6 and TRBJ2-2; tentative D call: TRBD1 (5 bases). Germline V lookup: CDR1 SGHDT, CDR2 YYEEEE. V dropped 4 bases and J dropped 5 bases, with 21 bases sitting between them. This CDR3 has 17 amino acids. The CDR3 DNA reads as TGTGCCAGCAGCCATGACTTAGAAGGGGCGCGGACCGGGGAGCTGTTTTTT. Translated, it gives CASSHDLEGARTGELFF.

The chain recombines TRBV4-1 with TRBJ1-1; D is unresolved. The CDR3 totals 15 residues. From germline, CDR1 is MGHRA and CDR2 YSYEKL. Trimming removed 0 bases from V and 2 bases from J, with 10 bases in between. The CDR3 here is CASSQDPGSNTEAFF. DNA for the CDR3: TGCGCCAGCAGCCAAGATCCAGGTTCAAACACTGAAGCTTTCTTT.

V gene TRBV15 combines with J gene TRBJ2-1, with TRBD2 matching 7 bases. Trimming took 5 bases from V and 9 from J; bases not matched to a gene: 7. Germline-derived CDR1 and CDR2 are LNHNV and YYDKDF (reference sequence). CDR3 length: 13 residues. The chain's CDR3 is CATSPRGVGEQFF. The DNA for the CDR3 is TGTGCCACCAGCCCTCGGGGGGTGGGTGAGCAGTTCTTC.

This rearrangement joins TRBV5-1 to TRBJ1-2, with D perhaps TRBD1 (5 bases). The CDR3 totals 15 residues. Trimming left V 4 bases short and J 3 bases short, with 16 bases between. The germline CDR1 and CDR2 sequences are SGHRS and YFSETQ. The CDR3 is CASSLSPRGDYGYTF. The CDR3 bases are TGCGCCAGCAGCCTGTCCCCAAGGGGCGACTATGGCTACACCTTC.

The chain links TRBV28 to TRBJ1-6; a weak D match, TRBD1 (5 bases). The CDR3 loop spans 14 amino acids. Germline V gene lookup returns CDR1 MDHEN and CDR2 SYDVKM. Trimming removed 3 bases from V and 13 bases from J, with 16 bases in between. The CDR3 DNA reads TGTGCCAGCAGTTTGTCGGGGGAGACGGTGCCCCTCCACTTT. It is translated as CASSLSGETVPLHF.

V usage is TRBV7-2 and J usage is TRBJ1-4; D ambiguous. CDR1 and CDR2 from the germline V gene are SGHTA and FQGNSA. The CDR3 sequence is 12 residues long. V was shortened by 1 base and J by 12 bases, with 9 bases between the two germline ends. CDR3 residues: CASSLGSGELFF. DNA of the CDR3: TGTGCCAGCAGCTTAGGGAGCGGTGAACTGTTTTTT.

This sequence joins TRBV29-1 and TRBJ1-1, with 8 bases that match TRBD1. Germline trimming cut 6 bases from V and 1 base from J; bases unmatched to any gene: 7. Germline V gene lookup returns CDR1 SQVTM and CDR2 ANQGSEA. The CDR3 has 14 amino acids. CDR3 amino acids: CSVRTGSGNTEAFF. The CDR3 nucleotides are TGCAGCGTCAGGACAGGGAGTGGGAACACTGAAGCTTTCTTT.

The J gene is TRBJ1-2, the V gene TRBV7-9; a weak D match, TRBD1 (5 bases). V lost 0 bases and J 7 bases, leaving 12 bases between the germline ends. Germline V lookup: CDR1 SEHNR, CDR2 FQNEAQ (reference sequence). The CDR3 extends over 14 amino acids. The CDR3 DNA reads as TGTGCCAGCAGCTTAGCGACAGCGAAATCTGGCTACACCTTC. Translation gives CASSLATAKSGYTF.

This clone is a singleton in its sample. The CDR3, as DNA: TGTGCCAGCAGCTTCAAAATGGGGAGACAGGGGGCTTCTGAAGCTTTCTTT. Amino acid sequence: CASSFKMGRQGASEAFF. The V gene is TRBV7-8, the J gene TRBJ1-1, with 10 bases fitting TRBD1. The V gene end was trimmed by 3 bases and the J gene end by 6 bases; junction bases not matched to a gene: 13. CDR3 size: 17 residues. CDR1 SGHVS and CDR2 FQNEAQ come from the germline V gene.

This clone has a single count. The V and J genes are TRBV5-1 and TRBJ1-1; D perhaps matches TRBD1 (5 bases). The CDR3 consists of 14 residues. V dropped 2 bases and J dropped 2 bases, with 10 bases sitting between them. CDR1 and CDR2 from the germline V gene are SGHRS and YFSETQ. In nucleotides, the CDR3 is TGCGCCAGCAGCTTTAGGGGAAGTAACACTGAAGCTTTCTTT. Its translation is CASSFRGSNTEAFF.

This clone was seen just once. J is TRBJ1-5 and V is TRBV23-1, with a possible D match to TRBD1 (6 bases). Being an ORF, TRBV23-1 has a function that is uncertain. V was cut by 4 bases and J by 2 bases, with 9 bases left in between. This CDR3 has 14 amino acids. CDR3 coding DNA: TGCGCCAGCAGTCGTGGGGGCGGCAATCAGCCCCAGCATTTT. Translating it yields CASSRGGGNQPQHF.

Written as DNA, the CDR3 is TGCAGCGCCGTGGGAGCAGGGGAGTTATTTTTT. Protein product: CSAVGAGELFF. The chain combines TRBV29-1 with TRBJ1-4; D is possibly TRBD1 (6 bases). This CDR3 comprises 11 residues. CDR1 and CDR2 from the germline V gene are SQVTM and ANQGSEA. V was pared by 7 bases and J by 17 bases, with 20 bases between.